These 19 T cell receptor beta chains share one sample of origin, sequenced in a study of OX40 agonist ivuxolimab in advanced cancers. Data came from immunoSEQ multiplex PCR; TCRdb stores just in-frame clones and leaves some out. Of tens of thousands of clones in the sample, about 85% were seen once. The sample consisted of CD4+ or CD8+ T cells sorted from blood, taken in a trial of the OX40 agonist ivuxolimab. These receptors came from an adult with an advanced solid tumor such as melanoma, head and neck, liver or kidney cancer.

This sequence joins TRBV11-3 and TRBJ2-5; a possible D gene is TRBD1 (6 bases). Germline lookup yields CDR1 SGHNT and CDR2 YENEEA. Deletions cut 5 bases from V and 1 base from J, with 11 bases between. The CDR3 consists of 14 residues. CDR3 in DNA: TGTGCCAGCAGCGGACAGCTAGCCCAAGAGACCCAGTACTTC. Translated, it gives CASSGQLAQETQYF.

This chain uses TRBV7-2 with TRBJ1-1; D gene unclear. V dropped 5 bases and J dropped 3 bases, with 10 bases sitting between them. Germline V CDR1 and CDR2: SGHTA, FQGNSA. This CDR3 region has 13 residues. As DNA, the CDR3 is TGTGCCAGCAGCCTCAGCACCGACACTGAAGCTTTCTTT. It encodes CASSLSTDTEAFF.

This chain uses TRBV19 with TRBJ1-2, with D unclear. Germline V gene lookup returns CDR1 LNHDA and CDR2 SQIVND (reference sequence). The CDR3 contains 15 residues. V shed 5 bases and J shed 7 bases, with 20 bases lying between them. CDR3 bases: TGTGCCAGTAGTCCGGGATCCACTCTTTGGGGTGGCTACACCTTC. It specifies CASSPGSTLWGGYTF. The variable domain in full, with the rest retrieved from reference TRBV19 and TRBJ1-2, is DGGITQSPKYLFRKEGQNVTLSCEQNLNHDAMYWYRQDPGQGLRLIYYSQIVNDFQKGDIAEGYSVSREKKESFPLTVTSAQKNPTAFYLCASSPGSTLWGGYTFGSGTRLTVV.

The J gene is TRBJ2-4, the V gene TRBV4-1; no clear D. Germline assignment: CDR1 MGHRA and CDR2 YSYEKL. The CDR3 extends over 14 amino acids. V was pared by 0 bases and J by 5 bases, with 8 bases between. The CDR3 loop is CASSQETGENIQYF. The DNA of the CDR3 is TGCGCCAGCAGCCAAGAAACGGGCGAAAACATTCAGTACTTC.

V usage is TRBV2 and J usage is TRBJ1-2; D is perhaps TRBD1 (5 bases). V was clipped by 0 bases and J by 6 bases, with 11 bases between them. The CDR3 loop spans 14 amino acids. The V gene's germline CDR1 is SNHLY and CDR2 FYNNEI. CDR3 sequence reads: CASSEAQGGHGYTF. The CDR3 region has the DNA TGTGCCAGCAGTGAAGCGCAGGGCGGCCATGGCTACACCTTC.

The chain recombines TRBV27 with TRBJ2-7, with a possible D match to TRBD1 (5 bases). Between the trimmed V and J ends, which lost 0 bases and 0 bases, there was a span of 9 bases. The CDR3 has 15 residues. CDR1 is MNHEY and CDR2 is SMNVEV in the germline V gene (reference sequence). The CDR3 is CASSLSPGNSYEQYF. CDR3 nucleotide sequence: TGTGCCAGCAGTTTATCTCCAGGGAACTCCTACGAGCAGTACTTC.

V gene TRBV13 combines with J gene TRBJ2-3; TRBD1 might be the D (5 bases). V lost 5 bases, J lost 2 bases, and 14 bases lay in between. The CDR3 is 15 amino acids. Germline CDR1 PRHDT, CDR2 FYEKMQ (reference sequence). The CDR3 is CASSPRQISTDTQYF. CDR3 DNA sequence: TGTGCCAGCAGCCCCCGACAGATATCCACAGATACGCAGTATTTT.

The chain links TRBV7-3 to TRBJ2-6; D remains unclear. Per the germline V gene, CDR1 is SGHTA and CDR2 is FQGTGA. There are 14 residues in the CDR3. Trimming removed 5 bases at V and 0 bases at J, with 5 bases between. The CDR3 region has the DNA TGTGCCAGCAGCCGGAACTCTGGGGCCAACGTCCTGACTTTC. This gives the protein CASSRNSGANVLTF.

J is TRBJ2-3 and V is TRBV11-3, with D perhaps TRBD2 (5 bases). The germline CDR1 and CDR2 sequences are SGHNT and YENEEA. This CDR3 contains 15 residues. V gave up 1 base and J gave up 4 bases, with 12 bases separating them. CDR3 coding DNA: TGTGCCAGCAGCTTAGGTCTAGCTGAAGCAGATACGCAGTATTTT. As protein: CASSLGLAEADTQYF.

The gene calls are TRBV7-9 and TRBJ2-5; D may match TRBD1 or TRBD2 (5 bases each). The CDR3 runs 15 residues. Germline lookup yields CDR1 SEHNR and CDR2 FQNEAQ (reference sequence). V was cut by 1 base and J by 5 bases, with 14 bases left in between. In DNA, the CDR3 is TGTGCCAGCAGCTTAGGAGGGGTATTCGGGGAGACCCAGTACTTC. Its protein is CASSLGGVFGETQYF. Complete variable domain (other parts from reference TRBV7-9 and TRBJ2-5): DTGVSQNPRHKITKRGQNVTFRCDPISEHNRLYWYRQTLGQGPEFLTYFQNEAQLEKSRLLSDRFSAERPKGSFSTLEIQRTEQGDSAMYLCASSLGGVFGETQYFGPGTRLLVL.

The rearrangement joins TRBV4-1 to TRBJ2-7; D perhaps matches TRBD2 (5 bases). Trimming removed 0 bases from V and 0 bases from J, with 15 bases in between. The germline V gene encodes CDR1 MGHRA and CDR2 YSYEKL. The CDR3 covers 17 residues. In DNA, the CDR3 is TGCGCCAGCAGCCAAGATCGGACGGGAATTAGCTCCTACGAGCAGTACTTC. Translated, it gives CASSQDRTGISSYEQYF.

This CDR3 is CASSVVPDQGEQYF. For the CDR3, the DNA is TGTGCCAGCAGCGTAGTACCGGACCAGGGGGAGCAGTACTTC. The V and J genes are TRBV9 and TRBJ2-7; a weak D match, TRBD1 (6 bases). Germline CDR1 reads SGDLS; CDR2 reads YYNGEE. The CDR3 has 14 residues. Trimming cost V 0 bases and J 7 bases, with 14 bases left between them.

The chain links TRBV18 to TRBJ2-2, with D unresolved. CDR1 is KGHSH, CDR2 LQKENI, per germline. The CDR3 is made up of 17 amino acids. Trimming took 3 bases from V and 0 from J, leaving 14 bases between them. The chain's CDR3 is CASSPMNIDANTGELFF. The CDR3 bases are TGTGCCAGCTCACCCATGAACATCGACGCGAACACCGGGGAGCTGTTTTTT. Variable domain in full (rest from reference TRBV18 and TRBJ2-2): NAGVMQNPRHLVRRRGQEARLRCSPMKGHSHVYWYRQLPEEGLKFMVYLQKENIIDESGMPKERFSAEFPKEGPSILRIQQVVRGDSAAYFCASSPMNIDANTGELFFGEGSRLTVL.

The chain is built from TRBV30 and TRBJ1-1, with D perhaps matching TRBD1 (6 bases). Per the germline V gene, CDR1 is GTSNPN and CDR2 is SVGIG (reference sequence). V was cut by 2 bases and J by 0 bases, with 7 bases left in between. This CDR3 has 13 amino acids. For the CDR3, the DNA is TGTGCCTGGAGTACAGGGATGAACACTGAAGCTTTCTTT. Its translation is CAWSTGMNTEAFF.

The rearrangement links TRBV6-5 to TRBJ1-1, with a tentative D call TRBD1 (5 bases). Germline values: CDR1 MNHEY, CDR2 SVGAGI. V was pared by 5 bases and J by 4 bases, with 14 bases between. The CDR3 sequence is 14 residues long. The CDR3 DNA sequence: TGTGCCAGCAGTCCCCTGACAGCATCCACTGAAGCTTTCTTT. As protein: CASSPLTASTEAFF.

The chain combines TRBV14 with TRBJ2-5; TRBD2 matches at 11 bases. V dropped 4 bases and J dropped 1; count of bases not matched to a gene: 2. The CDR3 is 15 amino acids. Germline CDR1 and CDR2: SGHDN and FVKESK. In nucleotides, the CDR3 is TGTGCCAGCAGCCCTACTAGCGGGAGCCAAGAGACCCAGTACTTC. Protein sequence: CASSPTSGSQETQYF.

The rearrangement links TRBV19 to TRBJ2-3; D is perhaps TRBD1 (5 bases). CDR3 size: 14 residues. V lost 4 bases, J lost 2 bases, and 10 bases lay in between. Per the germline V gene, CDR1 is LNHDA and CDR2 is SQIVND (reference sequence). The CDR3 region is CASSTRQITDTQYF. The CDR3 bases are TGTGCCAGTAGTACTAGACAGATCACAGATACGCAGTATTTT. Full variable domain (rest looked up from reference TRBV19 and TRBJ2-3): DGGITQSPKYLFRKEGQNVTLSCEQNLNHDAMYWYRQDPGQGLRLIYYSQIVNDFQKGDIAEGYSVSREKKESFPLTVTSAQKNPTAFYLCASSTRQITDTQYFGPGTRLTVL.

V is TRBV2 and J is TRBJ2-5, with D perhaps matching TRBD1 or TRBD2 (5 bases each). Looked up from germline, CDR1 is SNHLY and CDR2 is FYNNEI. The CDR3 is made up of 13 amino acids. Trimming left V 6 bases short and J 0 bases short, with 8 bases between. The CDR3 spells CASSRDHQETQYF. CDR3 nucleotide sequence: TGTGCCAGCAGCCGGGACCACCAAGAGACCCAGTACTTC.

The chain has TRBV27 and TRBJ2-1; 8 bases match TRBD2. Germline-derived CDR1 and CDR2 are MNHEY and SMNVEV (reference sequence). With V trimmed by 2 bases and J by 4 bases, 4 bases remained unmatched. The CDR3 consists of 15 residues. The CDR3: CASSLIAGNYNEQFF. CDR3 sequence (DNA): TGTGCCAGCAGTTTAATAGCGGGGAATTACAATGAGCAGTTCTTC.